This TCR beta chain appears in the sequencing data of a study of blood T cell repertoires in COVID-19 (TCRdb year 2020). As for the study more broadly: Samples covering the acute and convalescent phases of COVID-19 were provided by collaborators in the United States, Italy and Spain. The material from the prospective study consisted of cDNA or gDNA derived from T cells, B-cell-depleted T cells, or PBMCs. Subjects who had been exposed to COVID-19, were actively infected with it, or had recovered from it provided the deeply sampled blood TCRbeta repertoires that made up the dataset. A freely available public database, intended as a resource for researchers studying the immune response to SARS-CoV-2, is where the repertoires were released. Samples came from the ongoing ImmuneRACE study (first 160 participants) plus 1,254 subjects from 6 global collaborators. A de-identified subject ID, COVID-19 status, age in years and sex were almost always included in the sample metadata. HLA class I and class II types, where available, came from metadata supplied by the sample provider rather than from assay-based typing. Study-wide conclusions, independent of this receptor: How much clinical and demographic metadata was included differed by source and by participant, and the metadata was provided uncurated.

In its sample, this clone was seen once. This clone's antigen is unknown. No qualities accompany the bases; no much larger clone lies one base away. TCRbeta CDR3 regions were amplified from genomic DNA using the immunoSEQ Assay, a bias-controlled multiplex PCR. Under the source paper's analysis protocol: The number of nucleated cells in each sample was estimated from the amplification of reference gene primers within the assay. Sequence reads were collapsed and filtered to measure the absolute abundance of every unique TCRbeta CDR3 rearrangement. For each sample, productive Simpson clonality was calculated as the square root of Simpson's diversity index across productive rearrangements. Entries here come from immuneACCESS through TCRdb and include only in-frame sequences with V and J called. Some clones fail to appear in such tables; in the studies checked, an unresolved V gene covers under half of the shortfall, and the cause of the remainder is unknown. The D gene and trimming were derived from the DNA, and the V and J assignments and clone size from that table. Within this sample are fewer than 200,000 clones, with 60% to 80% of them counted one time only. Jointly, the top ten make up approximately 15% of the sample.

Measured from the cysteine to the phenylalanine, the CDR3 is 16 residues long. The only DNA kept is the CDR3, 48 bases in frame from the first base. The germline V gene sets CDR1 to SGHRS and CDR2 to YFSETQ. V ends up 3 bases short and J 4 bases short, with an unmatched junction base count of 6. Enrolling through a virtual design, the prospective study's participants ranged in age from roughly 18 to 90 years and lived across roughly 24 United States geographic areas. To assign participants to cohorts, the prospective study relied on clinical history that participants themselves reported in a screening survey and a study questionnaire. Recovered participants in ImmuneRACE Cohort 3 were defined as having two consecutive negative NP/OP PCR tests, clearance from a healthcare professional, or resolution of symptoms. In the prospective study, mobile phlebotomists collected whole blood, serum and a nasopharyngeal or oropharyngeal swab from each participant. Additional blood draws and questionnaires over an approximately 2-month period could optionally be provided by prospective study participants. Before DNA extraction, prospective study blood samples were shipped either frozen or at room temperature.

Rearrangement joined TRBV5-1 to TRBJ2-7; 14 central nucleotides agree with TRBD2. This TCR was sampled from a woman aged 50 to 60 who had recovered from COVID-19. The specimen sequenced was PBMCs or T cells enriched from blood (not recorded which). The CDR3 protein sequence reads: CASSWGGLAGEYEQYF. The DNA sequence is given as TGCGCCAGCAGCTGGGGGGGACTAGCGGGAGAGTACGAGCAGTACTTC.